The entry below gives a single TCR beta chain sequence along with its context. TCRdb's copy holds only in-frame clones and misses some; the assay was immunoSEQ multiplex PCR. The table lists about 120,000 clones, over 70% of them singletons, with less than 2% in the top ten. This entry belongs to a study of blood T cell repertoires in COVID-19. This CDR3 has 14 amino acids. The germline V and J ends were trimmed by 5 bases and 6 bases, with 16 bases remaining between them. CDR1 and CDR2 from the germline V gene are SGHTA and FQGTGA. This clonotype originated in a man in his fifties or sixties with acute or convalescent COVID-19. The sequenced material came from peripheral blood. The rearrangement links TRBV7-3 to TRBJ2-5; D is perhaps TRBD2 (6 bases). As DNA, the CDR3 is TGTGCCAGCAGCCCAAGCCGGGACTCGCAGACCCAGTACTTC. Amino acids: CASSPSRDSQTQYF.